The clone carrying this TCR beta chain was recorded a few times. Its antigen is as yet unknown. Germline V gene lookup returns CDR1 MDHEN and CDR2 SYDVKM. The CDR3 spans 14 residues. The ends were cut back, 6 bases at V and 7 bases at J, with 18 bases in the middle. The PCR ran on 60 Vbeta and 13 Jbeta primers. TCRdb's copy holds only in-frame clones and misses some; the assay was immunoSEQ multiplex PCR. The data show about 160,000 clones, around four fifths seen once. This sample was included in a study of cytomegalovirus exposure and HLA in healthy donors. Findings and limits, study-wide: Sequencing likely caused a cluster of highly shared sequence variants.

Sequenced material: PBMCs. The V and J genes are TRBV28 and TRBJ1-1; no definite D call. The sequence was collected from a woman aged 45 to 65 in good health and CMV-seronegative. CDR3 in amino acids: CASSTQARRIEAFF. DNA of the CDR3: TGTGCCAGCAGCACGCAGGCCCGTAGGATTGAAGCTTTCTTT. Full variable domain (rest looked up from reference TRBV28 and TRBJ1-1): DVKVTQSSRYLVKRTGEKVFLECVQDMDHENMFWYRQDPGLGLRLIYFSYDVKMKEKGDIPEGYSVSREKKERFSLILESASTNQTSMYLCASSTQARRIEAFFGQGTRLTVV.